This entry is about one T cell receptor beta chain. Its antigen is not yet known. No base qualities exist here, and no much larger clone lies one base off it. This record belongs to a study of shared clonotypes between healthy human individuals (dated by TCRdb to about 2020). Regarding the complete study: Three men and two women, aged 18 to 49 years, made up the cohort. Per donor, three plates each were used for CD4 naive and CD4 memory, two for CD8 naive, and one for CD8 memory. To estimate repertoire size and how much clonotype sharing occurs between individuals, the study deeply sequenced the blood TCR repertoires of several healthy adults. To increase sequencing depth and limit assay-specific biases, different laboratories used diverse techniques to prepare libraries and sequence TCR repertoires. Each donor's leukapheresis produced roughly between about 0.8 and 10 billion PBMCs.

Germline trimming amounts to 7 bases on V and 3 bases on J, with 6 as the count of junction bases outside the gene matches. The cysteine opens and the phenylalanine closes a CDR3 of 14 amino acids. Left in the record is the CDR3 DNA by itself, 42 bases read in frame from the first base. The CDR1 and CDR2 encoded by the germline V gene are SNHLY and FYNNEI. CD8 naive samples were CD45RO-negative cells positively selected for CCR7, giving a CD45RA+CCR7+ population that excluded TemRA cells. The donors were healthy, HIV-negative adults who had no recently reported acute infections or vaccinations. All donors were Caucasian adults living in Nashville, Tennessee, USA. Blood was obtained by leukapheresis, after which PBMCs were separated by Ficoll-Histopaque density gradient centrifugation and cryopreserved in liquid nitrogen vapor phase. Purity and quantity of every magnetically sorted T cell population were checked by analytical flow cytometry. Each sorted fraction had its genomic DNA isolated and then quantified by UV absorbance on a Nanodrop 2000c.

Using the deep immunoSEQ assay, multiplex PCR amplified TCR CDR3 regions from genomic DNA. Extracted genomic DNA from each cell subset was distributed evenly across all wells of several immunoSEQ 96-well plates, and each plate was treated as a replicate. Each replicate PCR for sorted subsets received about 180 ng genomic DNA, equal to roughly 30,000 T cell genomes. Purified libraries were quantified with a Qubit 3.0 fluorometer, sized on a Bioanalyzer 2100, and re-quantified with the KAPA Library Quantification kit. Every immunoSEQ 96-well plate was sequenced on a dedicated single-read 150-cycle Illumina NextSeq 550 flow cell. As for how the authors treated the data: Because only junctional sequences without quality scores were contained in the immunoSEQ output, filtering matching that applied to full-length reads could not be performed. To assign V/J genes and CDR3, sequences were annotated against IMGT germline references using PyIR, a Python wrapper for IgBLAST v1.9. Reads were removed for weak V/J assignments (E-value above 1e-6), missing CDR3, stop codons, out-of-frame junctions, or ambiguous translated residues. V3J clonotypes were defined as sequences sharing the same inferred V gene, J gene, and CDR3 amino acid sequence. Percentage overlap between repertoires was calculated by dividing the number of shared unique clonotypes by the size of the smaller repertoire. Richness of each repertoire was evaluated using RTK rarefaction, the Chao1 estimator, and Recon v2.1 estimates of unobserved clonotypes. Generation probabilities for all TCRbeta clonotypes obtained by the gDNA method from a handful of donors were computed using OLGA. The table comes from immuneACCESS by way of TCRdb, which keeps in-frame sequences with V and J called. Part of the clones is missing from these tables; in studies checked, under half for an unresolved V gene and the rest for unknown reasons. That table furnishes V, J and clone size, whereas the DNA furnished D and trimming. Recorded for this sample are hundreds of thousands of clones; 90% to 97% of them occurred a single time. The ten most abundant clones make up more than 0.085% of the sample.

Results and caveats for the whole study, not just this receptor: Naive subsets generally had larger estimated clonotype richness than memory subsets did. When a few donors were compared, the shared fraction of clonotypes was about 5% for naive CD4, 3.5% to 4% for naive CD8, 2% to 2.5% for memory CD4, and under 0.5% for memory CD8. Pairwise subsampling led to the expectation that sequencing depth would affect the degree of clonotype sharing among donors. The small number of donors limited the genetic and exposure-history diversity represented. Even with the large sequencing depth, rarefaction of the sorted-subset datasets indicated that sequencing was incomplete. Sampling was limited to blood, and TCR repertoires in tissue likely differ from TCR repertoires in blood. Higher generation probabilities were observed for clonotypes shared by all four sorted-subset donors than for non-shared clonotypes.

The rearranged segments are TRBV2 and TRBJ2-1; 7 bases in the middle match TRBD2. The origin of this receptor is a woman in her 30s in good health. Sequences were obtained from naive CD8+ T cells sorted from blood. The meaning of the sample's cell subset or site label: CD45RA+CCR7+. The CDR3 has the sequence CASMVGGSYNEQFF. In nucleotides, the sequence is TGTGCCAGCATGGTTGGCGGGAGCTACAATGAGCAGTTCTTC. Beyond the CDR3, the reference TRBV2 and TRBJ2-1 genes provide the residues; the full variable domain reads: EPEVTQTPSHQVTQMGQEVILRCVPISNHLYFYWYRQILGQKVEFLVSFYNNEISEKSEIFDDQFSVERPDGSNFTLKIRSTKLEDSAMYFCASMVGGSYNEQFFGPGTRLTVL.